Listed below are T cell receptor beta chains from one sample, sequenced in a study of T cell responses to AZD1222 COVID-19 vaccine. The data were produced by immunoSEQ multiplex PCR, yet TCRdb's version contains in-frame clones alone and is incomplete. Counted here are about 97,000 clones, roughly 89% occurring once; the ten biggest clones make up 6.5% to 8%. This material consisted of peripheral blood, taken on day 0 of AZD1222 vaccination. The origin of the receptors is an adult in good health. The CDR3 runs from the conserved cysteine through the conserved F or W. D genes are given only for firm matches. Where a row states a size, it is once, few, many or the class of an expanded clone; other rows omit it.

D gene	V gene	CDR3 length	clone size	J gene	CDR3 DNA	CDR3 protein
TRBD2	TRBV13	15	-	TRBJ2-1	TGTGCCAGCAGCTCCCCCAGCGGGAACCACAATGAGCAGTTCTTC	CASSSPSGNHNEQFF
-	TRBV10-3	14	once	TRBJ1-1	TGTGCCATCAGAGGGACACCCCCGAACACTGAAGCTTTCTTT	CAIRGTPPNTEAFF
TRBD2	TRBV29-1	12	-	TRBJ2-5	TGCAGCGCAGCGGGGGGGGAAGAGACCCAGTACTTC	CSAAGGEETQYF
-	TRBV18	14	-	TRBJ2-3	TGTGCCAGCTCACCAGAGAGTTTCACAGATACGCAGTATTTT	CASSPESFTDTQYF
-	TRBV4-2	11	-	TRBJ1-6	TGTGCCAGCAGGAACCGACGAGTCCTCCACTTT	CASRNRRVLHF
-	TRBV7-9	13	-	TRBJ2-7	TGTGCCAGCAGCTTAAGCGATTCCTACGAGCAGTACTTC	CASSLSDSYEQYF
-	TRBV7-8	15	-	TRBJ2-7	TGTGCCAGCAGCCTAGGGTCCGGGTTTTCCTACGAGCAGTACTTC	CASSLGSGFSYEQYF
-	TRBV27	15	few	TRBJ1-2	TGTGCCAGCAGTCCTGGACAGAACAAAGTCTATGGCTACACCTTC	CASSPGQNKVYGYTF
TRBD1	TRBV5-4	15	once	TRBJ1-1	TGTGCCAGCAGCTTGAGACAGGGAAGGCTCACTGAAGCTTTCTTT	CASSLRQGRLTEAFF
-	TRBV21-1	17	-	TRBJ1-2	TGTGCCAGCAGCAAATTCGAAGGGACAGGGTTACGCTATGGCTACACCTTC	CASSKFEGTGLRYGYTF
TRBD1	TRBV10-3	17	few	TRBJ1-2	TGTGCCATCAGTGAGTCGGCTAGGACAGGGCCCAACTATGGCTACACCTTC	CAISESARTGPNYGYTF
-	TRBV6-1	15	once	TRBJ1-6	TGTGCCAGCAGTGAGGGGAGCGGGGGCGTTTCACCCCTCCACTTT	CASSEGSGGVSPLHF
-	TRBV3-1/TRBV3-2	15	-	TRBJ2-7	TGTGCCAGCAGCCAAGATGGGGCGTACTCCTACGAGCAGTACTTC	CASSQDGAYSYEQYF
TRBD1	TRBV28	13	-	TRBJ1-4	TGTGCCAGCAGCCTTGGACAGGAGGAAAAACTGTTTTTT	CASSLGQEEKLFF
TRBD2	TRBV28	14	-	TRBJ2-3	TGTGCCAGACGGCCGGGGGGACGCACAGATACGCAGTATTTT	CARRPGGRTDTQYF
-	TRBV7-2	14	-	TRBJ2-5	TGTGCCAGCAGCCTCCTTTTAGGGCGAGAGACCCAGTACTTC	CASSLLLGRETQYF
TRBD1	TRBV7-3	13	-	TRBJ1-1	TGTGCCAGCAGCAACCAGGGGGACACTGAAGCTTTCTTT	CASSNQGDTEAFF
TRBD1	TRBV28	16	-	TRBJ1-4	TGTGCCAGCAGTCAGGGGGCCAGGGCAAATAATGAAAAACTGTTTTTT	CASSQGARANNEKLFF
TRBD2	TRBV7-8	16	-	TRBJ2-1	TGTGCCAGCAGCTTAGCGTACGCTAGCGGTTACAATGAGCAGTTCTTC	CASSLAYASGYNEQFF
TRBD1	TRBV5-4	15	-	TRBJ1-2	TGTGCCAGCAGCTCGGGACAGGAGCGGGACTATGGCTACACCTTC	CASSSGQERDYGYTF
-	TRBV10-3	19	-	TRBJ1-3	TGTGCCATCAGTGAGTGGCTTTCAAGACCTGGGTTAGCTGGAAACACCATATATTTT	CAISEWLSRPGLAGNTIYF
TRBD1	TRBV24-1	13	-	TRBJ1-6	TGTGCCACCGCACAGGGGCCGAGTTCACCCCTCCACTTT	CATAQGPSSPLHF
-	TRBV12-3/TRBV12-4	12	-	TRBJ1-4	TGTGCCAGCAGTCGCCGGGGTGAAAAACTGTTTTTT	CASSRRGEKLFF
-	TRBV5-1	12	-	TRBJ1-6	TGCGCCAGCAGCTTGGGCAATTCACCCCTCCACTTT	CASSLGNSPLHF
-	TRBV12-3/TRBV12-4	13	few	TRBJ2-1	TGTGCCACCCGGACAGACGCTAGGAATGAGCAGTTCTTC	CATRTDARNEQFF
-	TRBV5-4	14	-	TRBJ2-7	TGTGCCAGCAGCTTGGAGGTCAGCTCCTACGAGCAGTACTTC	CASSLEVSSYEQYF
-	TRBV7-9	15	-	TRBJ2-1	TGTGCCAGCAGCTTGGGACTTCTTCTTTACAATGAGCAGTTCTTC	CASSLGLLLYNEQFF
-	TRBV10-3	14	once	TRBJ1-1	TGTGCCATCAGTGCGGACGCGTGGAACACTGAAGCTTTCTTT	CAISADAWNTEAFF
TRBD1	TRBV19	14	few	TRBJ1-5	TGTGCCAGTAGTAGACAGGGGGGCAATCAGCCCCAGCATTTT	CASSRQGGNQPQHF
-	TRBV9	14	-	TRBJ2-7	TGTGCCAGCAGCCTCGGGCATAGCTCCTACGAGCAGTACTTC	CASSLGHSSYEQYF
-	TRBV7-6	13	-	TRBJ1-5	TGTGCCAGCAGCTTAGGTGGGGGTCAGCCCCAGCATTTT	CASSLGGGQPQHF
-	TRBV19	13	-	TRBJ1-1	TGTGCCAGTAGTAACCGGGAGGGAACTGAAGCTTTCTTT	CASSNREGTEAFF
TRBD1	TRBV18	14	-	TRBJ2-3	TGTGCCAGCTCCTCGGACAGGAGAGCAGATACGCAGTATTTT	CASSSDRRADTQYF
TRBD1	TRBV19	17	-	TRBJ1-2	TGTGCCAGTAGTATGCTGGTTGGGGACAGGGGCGGCTATGGCTACACCTTC	CASSMLVGDRGGYGYTF
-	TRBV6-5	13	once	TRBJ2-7	TGTGCCAGCCATTATACTGGGGTGGGGGAGCAGTACTTC	CASHYTGVGEQYF
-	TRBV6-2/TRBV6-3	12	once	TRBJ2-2	TGTGCCAGCAGTTACGTGGCCGGGGAGCTGTTTTTT	CASSYVAGELFF
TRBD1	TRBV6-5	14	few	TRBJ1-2	TGTGCCAGCACCACTCTTGGACAGGGCTATGGCTACACCTTC	CASTTLGQGYGYTF
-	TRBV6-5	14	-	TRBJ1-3	TGTGCCAGCAGTTACGGGGGGTCTGGAAACACCATATATTTT	CASSYGGSGNTIYF
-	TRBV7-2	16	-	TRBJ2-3	TGTGCCAGCAGCTTAGGGCTAGCTAAGGCCCCAGATACGCAGTATTTT	CASSLGLAKAPDTQYF
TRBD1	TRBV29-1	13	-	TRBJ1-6	TGCAGCGTTGGGACAGGTTCTAATTCACCCCTCCACTTT	CSVGTGSNSPLHF
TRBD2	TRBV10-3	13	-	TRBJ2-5	TGTGCCATCAGCTTAGCGGGGAAAGAGACCCAGTACTTC	CAISLAGKETQYF
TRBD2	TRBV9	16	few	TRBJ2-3	TGTGCCAGCAGCCCCCGGACTAGCGGGAGCGCAGATACGCAGTATTTT	CASSPRTSGSADTQYF
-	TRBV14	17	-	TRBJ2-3	TGTGCCAGCAGCCCCCTACACTCGGCAGGGACGACAGATACGCAGTATTTT	CASSPLHSAGTTDTQYF
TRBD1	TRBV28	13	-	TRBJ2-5	TGTGCCAGCGGGACAGGGGTACAAGAGACCCAGTACTTC	CASGTGVQETQYF
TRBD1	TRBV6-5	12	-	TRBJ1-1	TGTGCCAGCGACAGGGGTTGGACTGAAGCTTTCTTT	CASDRGWTEAFF
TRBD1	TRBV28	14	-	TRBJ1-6	TGTGCCAGCAGCCTCGGACAGGGTAGTTCACCCCTCCACTTT	CASSLGQGSSPLHF
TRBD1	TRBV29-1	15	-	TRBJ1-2	TGCAGCGTTGTTGACAGGGGGCAGGTGAACTATGGCTACACCTTC	CSVVDRGQVNYGYTF
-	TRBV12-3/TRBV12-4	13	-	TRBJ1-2	TGTGCCAGCAGTTTCCGGAGGTCGTATGGCTACACCTTC	CASSFRRSYGYTF
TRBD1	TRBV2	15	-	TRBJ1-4	TGTGCCAGCAGTGTACAGGGGGCCTATAATGAAAAACTGTTTTTT	CASSVQGAYNEKLFF
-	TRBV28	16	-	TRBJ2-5	TGTGCCAGCAGTCCCCCCCGGTCACTAGTTGTGGGGACCCAGTACTTC	CASSPPRSLVVGTQYF
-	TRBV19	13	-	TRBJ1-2	TGTGCCAGTACCGATAATAGTGGCTATGGCTACACCTTC	CASTDNSGYGYTF
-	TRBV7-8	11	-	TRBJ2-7	TGTGCCAGCAGCCCAAGCCTCGAGCAGTACTTC	CASSPSLEQYF
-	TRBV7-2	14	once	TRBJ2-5	TGTGCCAGCAGCTTATACAGGGTCCAAGAGACCCAGTACTTC	CASSLYRVQETQYF
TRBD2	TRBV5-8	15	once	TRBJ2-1	TGTGCCAGCAGGCAACTAGCGAGCTCCTACAATGAGCAGTTCTTC	CASRQLASSYNEQFF
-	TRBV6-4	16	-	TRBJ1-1	TGTGCCAGCAGTGAACGGGGGCAGGAGAGGAACACTGAAGCTTTCTTT	CASSERGQERNTEAFF
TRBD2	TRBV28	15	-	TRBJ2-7	TGTGCCAGCTTGGGGGCTAGCGGGAACTCCTACGAGCAGTACTTC	CASLGASGNSYEQYF
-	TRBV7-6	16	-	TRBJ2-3	TGTGCCAGCAGCCCCCTGGGCGGGGGCCTCACAGATACGCAGTATTTT	CASSPLGGGLTDTQYF